Following are 24 T cell receptor beta chains from one sample sequenced in a study of T cell responses to AZD1222 COVID-19 vaccine. Libraries were prepared by immunoSEQ multiplex PCR; TCRdb keeps only in-frame clonotypes and omits some of them. The table records approximately 150,000 clones, under 95% of them present only once. The sequences come from peripheral blood, collected on day 0 of AZD1222 vaccination. These receptors were obtained from an adult in good health.

This chain uses TRBV11-2 with TRBJ2-2, with D possibly TRBD1 on 5 matching bases. V lost 5 bases and J lost 5, with 15 bases in between. CDR1 is SGHAT, CDR2 FQNNGV, per germline. The CDR3 loop spans 15 amino acids. The CDR3 reads CASSRTPRATGELFF. In DNA form, the CDR3 reads TGTGCCAGCAGCCGAACCCCCAGGGCTACCGGGGAGCTGTTTTTT.

This clone was detected once. The chain has TRBV5-1 and TRBJ2-1; 11 nucleotides match TRBD2. The V gene's germline CDR1 is SGHRS and CDR2 YFSETQ. Losses at the gene ends were 4 bases for V and 10 bases for J; bases not matched to a gene: 10. The CDR3 extends over 15 amino acids. As DNA, the CDR3 is TGCGCCAGCAGCCTAACTAGCGGGAGTGGTGGGGAGCAGTTCTTC. The encoded protein is CASSLTSGSGGEQFF.

The rearrangement uses TRBV27 and TRBJ2-1; D is uncertain. The CDR3 has 13 amino acids. Trimming removed 10 bases from V and 0 bases from J, with 10 bases in between. CDR1 and CDR2 (germline): MNHEY, SMNVEV (reference sequence). Written as DNA, the CDR3 is TGTGCCACGTCTTTGAGCTCCTACAATGAGCAGTTCTTC. Translating gives CATSLSSYNEQFF.

The V and J genes are TRBV29-1 and TRBJ2-2; no reliable D call. In germline, CDR1 is SQVTM, CDR2 ANQGSEA. Trimming removed 2 bases from V and 6 bases from J, with 4 bases in between. This CDR3 is built from 11 residues. The CDR3 sequence: CSVEWAGELFF. The DNA of the CDR3 is TGCAGCGTTGAATGGGCCGGGGAGCTGTTTTTT.

The table lists this clone with a few counts. This sequence joins TRBV6-5 and TRBJ2-7; D is undetermined. Germline-derived CDR1 and CDR2 are MNHEY and SVGAGI. The germline V and J ends were trimmed by 0 bases and 6 bases, with 12 bases remaining between them. This CDR3 is built from 14 residues. CDR3 in amino acids: CASSYSRPLGEQYF. CDR3 coding DNA: TGTGCCAGCAGTTACTCCCGCCCACTGGGCGAGCAGTACTTC.

The chain recombines TRBV7-8 with TRBJ2-7; D gene unclear. Germline-derived CDR1 and CDR2 are SGHVS and FQNEAQ. The CDR3 runs 12 residues. V was pared by 5 bases and J by 3 bases, with 8 bases between. The CDR3 loop reads CASSPQVYEQYF. The CDR3 nucleotides read TGTGCCAGCAGCCCCCAGGTCTACGAGCAGTACTTC.

The chain couples TRBV6-1 to TRBJ2-1, with TRBD2 matching over 12 bases. Trimming removed 3 bases from V and 9 bases from J; junction bases left unmatched: 6. The CDR3 totals 15 residues. Germline V lookup: CDR1 MNHNS, CDR2 SASEGT. The CDR3: CASSEEGLAGSEQFF. The CDR3, as DNA: TGTGCCAGCAGTGAGGAAGGACTAGCGGGAAGTGAGCAGTTCTTC.

CDR3 nucleotide sequence: TGTGCCAGCTCACGCGCTAGCGGGACTCAAGAGACCCAGTACTTC. This encodes CASSRASGTQETQYF. The rearrangement links TRBV18 to TRBJ2-5; 9 bases map to TRBD2. V shed 4 bases and J 2 bases; nucleotides not matched to a gene: 5. CDR1 and CDR2 (germline): KGHSH, LQKENI. There are 15 residues in the CDR3.

The rearrangement uses TRBV28 and TRBJ2-4, with a tentative D call TRBD2 (7 bases). The CDR3 extends over 17 amino acids. Per the germline V gene, CDR1 is MDHEN and CDR2 is SYDVKM. The V end lost 4 bases, the J end lost 2 bases, and 18 bases lay between the germline ends. Written as DNA, the CDR3 is TGTGCCAGCAGTTCAGCTGGGGGCGGGAGCTCCAAAAACATTCAGTACTTC. This sequence encodes CASSSAGGGSSKNIQYF.

The V and J genes are TRBV6-4 and TRBJ2-3; D is undetermined. This CDR3 region has 12 residues. Between the trimmed V and J ends, which lost 2 bases and 8 bases, there was a span of 8 bases. Germline V gene lookup returns CDR1 MRHNA and CDR2 SNTAGT. This CDR3 reads CASSDGSTTQYF. For the CDR3, the DNA is TGTGCCAGCAGTGACGGAAGTACTACGCAGTATTTT.

This clone was seen once. DNA for the CDR3: TGTGCCAGCAGTGCCCAACAGGGGAACACCGGGGAGCTGTTTTTT. Translated, it gives CASSAQQGNTGELFF. The chain couples TRBV2 to TRBJ2-2; tentative D call: TRBD1 (6 bases). This CDR3 spans 15 amino acids. Trimming stripped 4 bases from V and 1 base from J, with 10 bases between. Germline V lookup: CDR1 SNHLY, CDR2 FYNNEI.

The chain carries TRBV5-6 and TRBJ2-2; D is perhaps TRBD2 (5 bases). Trimming removed 3 bases from V and 6 bases from J, with 12 bases in between. The CDR3 length is 14 residues. Germline values: CDR1 SGHDT, CDR2 YYEEEE. The CDR3 coding sequence is TGTGCCAGCAGCTCCGGGGTACCCCCCGGGGAGCTGTTTTTT. This translates into CASSSGVPPGELFF. The variable domain in full, completed from reference TRBV5-6 and TRBJ2-2, reads DAGVTQSPTHLIKTRGQQVTLRCSPKSGHDTVSWYQQALGQGPQFIFQYYEEEERQRGNFPDRFSGHQFPNYSSELNVNALLLGDSALYLCASSSGVPPGELFFGEGSRLTVL.

The chain has TRBV4-1 and TRBJ1-1, with D possibly being TRBD1 (6 bases). Trimming took 1 base from V and 8 from J, leaving 8 bases between them. CDR1 and CDR2 from the germline V gene are MGHRA and YSYEKL. The CDR3 runs 12 residues. The CDR3 nucleotides read TGCGCCAGCAGCCAAGGGGGGGCAGAAGCTTTCTTT. This codes for CASSQGGAEAFF.

This clone was detected once. The J gene is TRBJ1-1, the V gene TRBV29-1; D not resolved. The CDR3 contains 13 residues. Germline V gene lookup returns CDR1 SQVTM and CDR2 ANQGSEA. Between the trimmed V and J ends, which lost 0 bases and 9 bases, there was a span of 14 bases. The CDR3 region is CSVEDPTVNKAFF. CDR3 DNA sequence: TGCAGCGTTGAAGATCCAACCGTTAATAAAGCTTTCTTT.

The J gene is TRBJ2-1, the V gene TRBV6-2 or TRBV6-3, with D perhaps matching TRBD2 (6 bases). The CDR3 extends over 13 amino acids. The germline V gene has CDR1 MNHEY and CDR2 SVGEGT. Trimming took 6 bases from V and 3 from J, leaving 9 bases between them. The CDR3 loop is CASSRGYYNEQFF. The DNA of the CDR3 is TGTGCCAGCAGCCGGGGGTACTACAATGAGCAGTTCTTC.

The chain links TRBV19 to TRBJ2-3, with D unclear. Trimming left V 5 bases short and J 3 bases short, with 12 bases between. Germline V gives CDR1 LNHDA, CDR2 SQIVND (reference sequence). The CDR3 consists of 14 residues. CDR3 sequence: CASSQPIGTDTQYF. The CDR3, as DNA: TGTGCCAGTAGTCAGCCAATAGGGACAGATACGCAGTATTTT.

CDR3 sequence (DNA): TGTGCCAGCAGTTTACAGCCCCCCCGGGGGGAGCTGTTTTTT. This translates into CASSLQPPRGELFF. The chain combines TRBV28 with TRBJ2-2; D ambiguous. The CDR3 runs 14 residues. V was trimmed by 2 bases and J by 8 bases, leaving 12 bases between them. The V gene's germline CDR1 is MDHEN and CDR2 SYDVKM.

The V call is TRBV6-5, the J call TRBJ2-3; 8 bases align to TRBD1. The CDR3 totals 15 residues. From germline, CDR1 is MNHEY and CDR2 SVGAGI. Trimming removed 5 bases from V and 0 bases from J; junction bases left unmatched: 4. The CDR3 coding sequence is TGTGCCAGCAGTCCCGGGACAGGTAGCACAGATACGCAGTATTTT. Translated, it gives CASSPGTGSTDTQYF.

The rearrangement joins TRBV27 to TRBJ1-4, with TRBD1 matching over 7 bases. V was clipped by 6 bases and J by 4 bases; unmatched bases: 8. The CDR3 length is 15 residues. Germline V gene lookup returns CDR1 MNHEY and CDR2 SMNVEV (reference sequence). The CDR3 sequence is CASSVRGGLNEKLFF. CDR3 sequence (DNA): TGTGCCAGCAGCGTCAGGGGGGGGCTTAATGAAAAACTGTTTTTT. The whole variable domain, remainder taken from reference TRBV27 and TRBJ1-4, is EAQVTQNPRYLITVTGKKLTVTCSQNMNHEYMSWYRQDPGLGLRQIYYSMNVEVTDKGDVPEGYKVSRKEKRNFPLILESPSPNQTSLYFCASSVRGGLNEKLFFGSGTQLSVL.

A single count supports this clone. J is TRBJ2-5 and V is TRBV9, with TRBD2 identical over 7 bases. This CDR3 has 15 residues. Germline V lookup: CDR1 SGDLS, CDR2 YYNGEE. Unmatched junction bases numbered 7, after V lost 0 bases and J lost 5 bases. The CDR3: CASSVDQGGWETQYF. The CDR3 bases are TGTGCCAGCAGCGTAGACCAGGGAGGGTGGGAGACCCAGTACTTC.

The chain employs TRBV12-3 or TRBV12-4 and TRBJ2-1; D is ambiguous. CDR3 length equals 12 residues. V lost 8 bases and J lost 15, with 20 bases in between. CDR3 sequence: CASRRLVGPTFF. The CDR3 DNA is TGTGCCAGCCGCCGTCTCGTGGGCCCCACGTTCTTC.

This clone showed up just once. V is TRBV19 and J is TRBJ1-5, with D perhaps matching TRBD1 (5 bases). This CDR3 has 15 residues. Germline CDR1 is LNHDA and CDR2 is SQIVND (reference sequence). V lost 2 bases and J lost 4, with 12 bases in between. DNA of the CDR3: TGTGCCAGTAGTATACGGGACGGATTAAATCAGCCCCAGCATTTT. Protein: CASSIRDGLNQPQHF.

The chain is built from TRBV25-1 and TRBJ2-5; the D is unclear. Germline CDR1 and CDR2: MGHDK and SYGVNS. The CDR3 runs to 12 residues. V was cut by 6 bases and J by 3 bases, with 8 bases left in between. The CDR3 region has the DNA TGTGCCAGCAGGCGTGGGAAAGAGACCCAGTACTTC. Protein: CASRRGKETQYF.

This chain connects TRBV3-1 (or the pseudogene TRBV3-2) to TRBJ1-6; possible D gene TRBD1, 5 bases. Germline values: CDR1 LGHDT, CDR2 YNNKEL (reference sequence). The ends were cut back, 1 base at V and 11 bases at J, with 9 bases in the middle. The CDR3 totals 13 residues. The DNA for the CDR3 is TGTGCCAGCAGCCAAGGGCGAGGGGCACCCCTCCACTTT. Translation gives CASSQGRGAPLHF.